This TCR beta chain was captured in a study of a mutant IDH1 vaccine in newly diagnosed glioma. About this clone: Its target is unknown.

The study's findings and limits: Of all patients, roughly 93% showed vaccine-induced immune responses.

Time point meaning: week 35, safety follow-up. Each dose delivered 300 ug of mutant IDH1 20-mer peptide subcutaneously with imiquimod. V lost 3 bases, J lost 8 bases, and 24 bases lay in between. CDR1 and CDR2 from the germline V gene are SGDLS and YYNGEE. This CDR3 has 17 amino acids. Assay used: immunoSEQ multiplex PCR; TCRdb lists only in-frame clones, some missing. In the table there are about 69,000 clones, around 90% of which are singletons. The rearrangement joins TRBV9 to TRBJ2-1, with D possibly being TRBD2 (8 bases). Sample: PBMCs, taken from a glioma patient whose treatment included an IDH1 peptide vaccine. This receptor was identified in a young man with glioma. The CDR3 loop reads CASSASLPGLGGHEQFF. The CDR3 region has the DNA TGTGCCAGCAGCGCATCCCTGCCGGGACTAGGGGGCCATGAGCAGTTCTTC.